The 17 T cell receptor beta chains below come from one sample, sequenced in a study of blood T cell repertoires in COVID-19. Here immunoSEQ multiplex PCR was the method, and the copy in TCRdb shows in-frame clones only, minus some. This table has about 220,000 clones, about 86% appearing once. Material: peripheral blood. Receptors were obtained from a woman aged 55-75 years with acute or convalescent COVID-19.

In nucleotides, the CDR3 is TGTGCCAGCAGCGGACTATCGTATCCCACTGAAGCTTTCTTT. Protein product: CASSGLSYPTEAFF. The chain combines TRBV7-9 with TRBJ1-1, with D unresolved. V was pared by 5 bases and J by 4 bases, with 14 bases between. This CDR3 region has 14 residues. The germline CDR1 and CDR2 sequences are SEHNR and FQNEAQ (reference sequence).

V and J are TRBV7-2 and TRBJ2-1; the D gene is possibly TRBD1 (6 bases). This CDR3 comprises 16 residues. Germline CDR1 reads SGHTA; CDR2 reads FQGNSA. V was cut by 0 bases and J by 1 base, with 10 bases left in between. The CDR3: CASSLAAGASYNEQFF. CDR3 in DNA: TGTGCCAGCAGCTTAGCTGCAGGGGCATCCTACAATGAGCAGTTCTTC.

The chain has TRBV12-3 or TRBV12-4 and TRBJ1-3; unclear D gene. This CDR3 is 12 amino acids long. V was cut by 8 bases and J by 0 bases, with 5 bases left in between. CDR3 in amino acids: CASQDSGNTIYF. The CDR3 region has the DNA TGTGCCAGCCAGGACTCTGGAAACACCATATATTTT.

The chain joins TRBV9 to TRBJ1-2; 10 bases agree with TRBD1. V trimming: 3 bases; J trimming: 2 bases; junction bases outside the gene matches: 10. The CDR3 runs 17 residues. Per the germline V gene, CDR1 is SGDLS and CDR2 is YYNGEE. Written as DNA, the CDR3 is TGTGCCAGCAGCGCCGGGACAGGGGTTTTTCAGAACTATGGCTACACCTTC. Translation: CASSAGTGVFQNYGYTF.

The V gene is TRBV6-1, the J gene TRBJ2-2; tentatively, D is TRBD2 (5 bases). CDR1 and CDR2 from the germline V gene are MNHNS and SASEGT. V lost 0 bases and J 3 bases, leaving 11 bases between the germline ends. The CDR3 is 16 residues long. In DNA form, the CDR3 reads TGTGCCAGCAGTGAAGCGAGGGCTAGCTACACCGGGGAGCTGTTTTTT. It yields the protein CASSEARASYTGELFF.

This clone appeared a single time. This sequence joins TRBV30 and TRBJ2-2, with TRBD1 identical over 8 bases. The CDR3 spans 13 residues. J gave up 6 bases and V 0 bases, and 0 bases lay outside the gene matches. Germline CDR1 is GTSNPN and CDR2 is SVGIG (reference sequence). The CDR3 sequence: CAWSVRGPGELFF. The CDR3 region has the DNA TGTGCCTGGAGTGTCAGGGGGCCCGGGGAGCTGTTTTTT.

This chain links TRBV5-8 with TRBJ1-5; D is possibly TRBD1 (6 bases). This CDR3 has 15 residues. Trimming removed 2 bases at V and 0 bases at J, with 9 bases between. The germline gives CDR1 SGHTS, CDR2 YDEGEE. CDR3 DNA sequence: TGTGCCAGCAGCTTCGGGGACACTAGCAATCAGCCCCAGCATTTT. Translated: CASSFGDTSNQPQHF.

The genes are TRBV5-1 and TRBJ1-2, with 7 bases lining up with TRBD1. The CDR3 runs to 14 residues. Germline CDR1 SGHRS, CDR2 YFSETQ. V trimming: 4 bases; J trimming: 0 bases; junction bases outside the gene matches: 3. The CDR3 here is CASSPDRPNYGYTF. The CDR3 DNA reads TGCGCCAGCAGCCCGGACAGGCCTAACTATGGCTACACCTTC.

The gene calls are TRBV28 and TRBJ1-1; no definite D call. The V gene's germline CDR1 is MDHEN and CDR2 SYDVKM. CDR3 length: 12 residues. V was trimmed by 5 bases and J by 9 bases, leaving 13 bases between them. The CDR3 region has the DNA TGTGCCAGCAGTCCCCCCCCCGGGAAAGCTTTCTTT. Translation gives CASSPPPGKAFF.

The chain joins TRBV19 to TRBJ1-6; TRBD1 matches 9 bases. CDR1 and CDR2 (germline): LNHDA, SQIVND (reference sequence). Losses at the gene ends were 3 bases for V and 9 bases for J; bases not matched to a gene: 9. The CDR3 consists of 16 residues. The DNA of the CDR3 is TGTGCCAGTAGTATTCGAGGACAGGGGACCTTTTCACCCCTCCACTTT. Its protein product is CASSIRGQGTFSPLHF. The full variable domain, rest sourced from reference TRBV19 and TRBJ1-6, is DGGITQSPKYLFRKEGQNVTLSCEQNLNHDAMYWYRQDPGQGLRLIYYSQIVNDFQKGDIAEGYSVSREKKESFPLTVTSAQKNPTAFYLCASSIRGQGTFSPLHFGNGTRLTVT.

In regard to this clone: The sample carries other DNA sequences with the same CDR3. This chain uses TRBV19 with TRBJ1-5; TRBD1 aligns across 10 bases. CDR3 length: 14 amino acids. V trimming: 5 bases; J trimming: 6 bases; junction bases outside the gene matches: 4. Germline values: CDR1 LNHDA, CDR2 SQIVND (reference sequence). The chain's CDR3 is CASSVGQGGQPQHF. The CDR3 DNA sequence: TGTGCCAGTAGTGTCGGACAGGGGGGTCAGCCCCAGCATTTT.

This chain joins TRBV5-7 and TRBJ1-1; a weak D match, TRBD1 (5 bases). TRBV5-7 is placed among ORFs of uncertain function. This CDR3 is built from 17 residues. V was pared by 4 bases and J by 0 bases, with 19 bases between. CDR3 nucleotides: TGTGCCAGCAGCGTATTCAGAGTGACAGATATGAACACTGAAGCTTTCTTT. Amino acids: CASSVFRVTDMNTEAFF.

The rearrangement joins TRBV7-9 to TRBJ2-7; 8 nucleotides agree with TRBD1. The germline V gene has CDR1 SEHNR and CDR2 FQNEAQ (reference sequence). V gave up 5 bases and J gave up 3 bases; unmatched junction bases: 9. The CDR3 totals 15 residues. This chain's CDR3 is CASSPVNRGVYEQYF. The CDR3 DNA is TGTGCCAGCAGCCCCGTAAACAGGGGGGTCTACGAGCAGTACTTC.

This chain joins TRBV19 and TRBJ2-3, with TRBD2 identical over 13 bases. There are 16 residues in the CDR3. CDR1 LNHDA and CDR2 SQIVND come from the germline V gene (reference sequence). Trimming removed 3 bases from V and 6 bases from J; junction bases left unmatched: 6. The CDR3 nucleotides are TGTGCCAGTAGTATCACTAGCGGGGGGGCTTACGATACGCAGTATTTT. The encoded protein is CASSITSGGAYDTQYF.

As DNA, the CDR3 is TGTGCCAGCACGGACAGATACACTGAAGCTTTCTTT. This codes for CASTDRYTEAFF. The chain couples TRBV28 to TRBJ1-1, with D perhaps matching TRBD1 (6 bases). This CDR3 contains 12 residues. Germline V gene sequence: CDR1 MDHEN, CDR2 SYDVKM. Trimming stripped 7 bases from V and 3 bases from J, with 9 bases between. The complete variable domain, with remaining parts taken from reference TRBV28 and TRBJ1-1, reads DVKVTQSSRYLVKRTGEKVFLECVQDMDHENMFWYRQDPGLGLRLIYFSYDVKMKEKGDIPEGYSVSREKKERFSLILESASTNQTSMYLCASTDRYTEAFFGQGTRLTVV.

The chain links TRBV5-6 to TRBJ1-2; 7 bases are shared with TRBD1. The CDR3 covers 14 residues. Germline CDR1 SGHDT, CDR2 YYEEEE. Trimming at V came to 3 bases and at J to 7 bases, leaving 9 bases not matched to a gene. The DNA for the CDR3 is TGTGCCAGCAGCTGGGACAGCCTGGGGTCTGGCTACACCTTC. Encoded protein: CASSWDSLGSGYTF.

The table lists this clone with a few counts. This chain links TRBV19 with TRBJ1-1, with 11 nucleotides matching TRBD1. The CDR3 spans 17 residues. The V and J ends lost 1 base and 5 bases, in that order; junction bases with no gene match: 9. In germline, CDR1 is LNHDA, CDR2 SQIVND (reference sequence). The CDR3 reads CASSIGRDRGSRTEAFF. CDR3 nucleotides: TGTGCCAGTAGTATAGGAAGGGACAGGGGGTCGCGGACTGAAGCTTTCTTT. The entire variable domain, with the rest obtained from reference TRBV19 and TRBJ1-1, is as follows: DGGITQSPKYLFRKEGQNVTLSCEQNLNHDAMYWYRQDPGQGLRLIYYSQIVNDFQKGDIAEGYSVSREKKESFPLTVTSAQKNPTAFYLCASSIGRDRGSRTEAFFGQGTRLTVV.